One sample yielded the 11 T cell receptor beta chains listed below, sequenced in a study of blood T cell repertoires in COVID-19 (dated by TCRdb to 2019 to 2021). The library was built by means of the immunoSEQ multiplex PCR assay. Held by TCRdb, this immuneACCESS table contains in-frame sequences only and omits some clones. Under half of the omission traces to an unresolved V gene where checked; the cause of the rest is unknown. This sample lists around 140,000 clones; around 87% were detected once. The ten largest make up 2% to 2.5% of the sample. Sequenced input: peripheral blood. The receptor source for this set is a man aged 50 to 59 with active COVID-19.

The rearrangement links TRBV6-5 to TRBJ2-2; TRBD2 is a possible D gene (5 bases). Trimming took 6 bases from V and 7 from J, leaving 15 bases between them. Germline V gene sequence: CDR1 MNHEY, CDR2 SVGAGI. The CDR3 loop spans 14 amino acids. The CDR3, as DNA: TGTGCCAGCAGGCCCGAGGGATGGAACGGGGAGCTGTTTTTT. Translated, it gives CASRPEGWNGELFF.

J is TRBJ1-2 and V is TRBV9; the match to TRBD1 covers 11 bases. The CDR3 extends over 15 amino acids. Trimming at V came to 2 bases and at J to 6 bases, leaving 6 bases not matched to a gene. Germline V CDR1 and CDR2: SGDLS, YYNGEE. The CDR3 coding sequence is TGTGCCAGCAGCGTCGAAGGACAGGGGGCCGATGGCTACACCTTC. It yields the protein CASSVEGQGADGYTF.

The chain couples TRBV20-1 to TRBJ1-1; D not certain. The CDR3 is made up of 11 amino acids. Trimming removed 2 bases at V and 3 bases at J, with 4 bases between. CDR1 and CDR2 (germline): DFQATT, SNEGSKA (reference sequence). The CDR3 bases are TGCAGTGCTAGAAGAGACACTGAAGCTTTCTTT. Amino acids: CSARRDTEAFF.

The CDR3 is CATSPRPGLYGYTF. DNA of the CDR3: TGTGCCACCAGCCCCCGGCCAGGGCTATATGGCTACACCTTC. The chain combines TRBV15 with TRBJ1-2; D might be TRBD1 (5 bases). This CDR3 spans 14 amino acids. V dropped 5 bases and J dropped 5 bases, with 15 bases sitting between them. The germline gives CDR1 LNHNV, CDR2 YYDKDF (reference sequence).

V and J are TRBV19 and TRBJ1-5; 8 nucleotides align to TRBD1. There are 14 residues in the CDR3. Germline V CDR1 and CDR2: LNHDA, SQIVND (reference sequence). V lost 9 bases to trimming and J lost 0 bases; unmatched junction nucleotides: 4. CDR3: CASGTGNSNQPQHF. The DNA for the CDR3 is TGTGCCAGCGGGACAGGAAATAGCAATCAGCCCCAGCATTTT.

The V call is TRBV18, the J call TRBJ2-7; 7 bases align to TRBD1. Germline values: CDR1 KGHSH, CDR2 LQKENI. Trimming removed 2 bases from V and 1 base from J; junction bases left unmatched: 5. CDR3 length: 15 residues. In DNA form, the CDR3 reads TGTGCCAGCTCACCAAGACAGGGTTCGTCCTACGAGCAGTACTTC. This gives the protein CASSPRQGSSYEQYF.

The chain combines TRBV11-1 with TRBJ1-1; TRBD1 matches at 8 bases. This CDR3 comprises 14 residues. The trim removed 3 bases at V and 4 bases at J, leaving 4 bases unmatched. Germline CDR1 reads SGHAT; CDR2 reads FQDESV (reference sequence). The CDR3 loop is CASSLDRVGTEAFF. The CDR3 region has the DNA TGTGCCAGCAGCTTGGACAGGGTGGGCACTGAAGCTTTCTTT.

The chain employs TRBV5-4 and TRBJ1-2, with D unclear. V lost 3 bases to trimming and J lost 2 bases, with 14 bases between them. Germline V gives CDR1 SGHNT, CDR2 YYREEE (reference sequence). The CDR3 extends over 15 amino acids. In DNA, the CDR3 is TGTGCCAGCAGCTCGGTGGGCCCCCCGAACTATGGCTACACCTTC. It is translated as CASSSVGPPNYGYTF. The full variable domain, with the rest looked up from reference TRBV5-4 and TRBJ1-2, is ETGVTQSPTHLIKTRGQQVTLRCSSQSGHNTVSWYQQALGQGPQFIFQYYREEENGRGNFPPRFSGLQFPNYSSELNVNALELDDSALYLCASSSVGPPNYGYTFGSGTRLTVV.

CDR3 nucleotide sequence: TGTGCCAGCAGCTTAGATGGAGGGCGAGGAAAACTGTTTTTT. Translating it yields CASSLDGGRGKLFF. The J gene is TRBJ1-4, the V gene TRBV11-2; D is unresolved. This CDR3 is 14 amino acids long. Germline CDR1 is SGHAT and CDR2 is FQNNGV. The V end lost 0 bases, the J end lost 10 bases, and 12 bases lay between the germline ends.

The CDR3 bases are TGTGCCAGCAGCCCGACAACGCCGGGGGAGCAGTACTTC. This encodes CASSPTTPGEQYF. The rearrangement links TRBV7-2 to TRBJ2-7; possibly TRBD2 for D (5 bases). With 5 bases removed from V and 7 bases from J, the gap between germline ends came to 15 bases. CDR1 is SGHTA and CDR2 is FQGNSA in the germline V gene. The CDR3 contains 13 residues.

This chain uses TRBV7-2 with TRBJ1-2; no clear D gene. V was shortened by 2 bases and J by 4 bases, with 11 bases between the two germline ends. The CDR3 sequence is 14 residues long. The germline gives CDR1 SGHTA, CDR2 FQGNSA. CDR3 in amino acids: CASSLNPGAYGYTF. Here the CDR3 DNA reads TGTGCCAGCAGCTTAAACCCGGGTGCCTATGGCTACACCTTC.